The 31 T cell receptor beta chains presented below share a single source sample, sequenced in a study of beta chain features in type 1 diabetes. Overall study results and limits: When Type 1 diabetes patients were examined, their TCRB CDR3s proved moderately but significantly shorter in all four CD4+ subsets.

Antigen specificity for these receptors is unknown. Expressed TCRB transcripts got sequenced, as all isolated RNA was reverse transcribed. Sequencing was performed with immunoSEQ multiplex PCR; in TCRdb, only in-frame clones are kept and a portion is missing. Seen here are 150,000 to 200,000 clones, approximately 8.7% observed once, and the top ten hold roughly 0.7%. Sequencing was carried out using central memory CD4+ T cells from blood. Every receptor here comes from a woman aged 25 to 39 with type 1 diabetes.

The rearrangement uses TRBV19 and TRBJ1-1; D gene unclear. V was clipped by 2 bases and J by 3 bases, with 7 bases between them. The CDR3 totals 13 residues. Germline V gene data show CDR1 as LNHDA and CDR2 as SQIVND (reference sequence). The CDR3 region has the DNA TGTGCCAGTAGTATAATCCGGGACACTGAAGCTTTCTTT. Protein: CASSIIRDTEAFF.

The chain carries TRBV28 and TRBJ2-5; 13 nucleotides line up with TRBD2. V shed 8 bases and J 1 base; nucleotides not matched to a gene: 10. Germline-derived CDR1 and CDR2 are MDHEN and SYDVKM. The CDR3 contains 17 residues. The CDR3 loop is CASQGTSGIKSQETQYF. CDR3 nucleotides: TGTGCCAGCCAGGGGACTAGCGGGATCAAAAGCCAAGAGACCCAGTACTTC. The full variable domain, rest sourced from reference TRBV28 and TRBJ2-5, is DVKVTQSSRYLVKRTGEKVFLECVQDMDHENMFWYRQDPGLGLRLIYFSYDVKMKEKGDIPEGYSVSREKKERFSLILESASTNQTSMYLCASQGTSGIKSQETQYFGPGTRLLVL.

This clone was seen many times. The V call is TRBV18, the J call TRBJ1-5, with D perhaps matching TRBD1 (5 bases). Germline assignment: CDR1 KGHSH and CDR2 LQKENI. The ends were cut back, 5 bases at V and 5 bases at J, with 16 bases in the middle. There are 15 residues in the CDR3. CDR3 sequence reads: CASSKGTGLHQPQHF. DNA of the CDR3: TGTGCCAGCTCAAAAGGAACAGGCCTCCATCAGCCCCAGCATTTT.

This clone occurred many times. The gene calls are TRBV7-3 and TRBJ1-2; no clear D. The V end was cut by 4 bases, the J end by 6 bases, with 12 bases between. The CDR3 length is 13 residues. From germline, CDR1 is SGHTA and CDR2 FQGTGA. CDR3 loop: CASSSSREDGYTF. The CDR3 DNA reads TGTGCCAGCAGCTCCTCCCGGGAGGATGGCTACACCTTC.

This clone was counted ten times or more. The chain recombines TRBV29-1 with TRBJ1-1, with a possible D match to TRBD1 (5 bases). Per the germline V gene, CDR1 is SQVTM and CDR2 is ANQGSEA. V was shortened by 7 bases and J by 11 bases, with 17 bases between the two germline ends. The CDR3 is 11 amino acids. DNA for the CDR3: TGCAGCGCCACGCTCGGGGGAGGCGCTTTCTTT. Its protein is CSATLGGGAFF.

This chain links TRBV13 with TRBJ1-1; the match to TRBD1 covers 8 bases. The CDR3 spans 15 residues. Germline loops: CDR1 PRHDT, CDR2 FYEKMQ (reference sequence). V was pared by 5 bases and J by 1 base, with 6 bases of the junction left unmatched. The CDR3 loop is CASSPQGATNTEAFF. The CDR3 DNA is TGTGCCAGCAGCCCCCAGGGGGCAACGAACACTGAAGCTTTCTTT.

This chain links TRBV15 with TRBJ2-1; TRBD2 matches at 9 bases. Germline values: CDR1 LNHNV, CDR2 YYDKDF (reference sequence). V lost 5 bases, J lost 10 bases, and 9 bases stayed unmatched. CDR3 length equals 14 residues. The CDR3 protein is CATSLGLAWTEQFF. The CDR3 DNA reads TGTGCCACCAGCTTGGGACTAGCTTGGACCGAGCAGTTCTTC. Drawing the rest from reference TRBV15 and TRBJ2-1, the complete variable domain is DAMVIQNPRYQVTQFGKPVTLSCSQTLNHNVMYWYQQKSSQAPKLLFHYYDKDFNNEADTPDNFQSRRPNTSFCFLDIRSPGLGDTAMYLCATSLGLAWTEQFFGPGTRLTVL.

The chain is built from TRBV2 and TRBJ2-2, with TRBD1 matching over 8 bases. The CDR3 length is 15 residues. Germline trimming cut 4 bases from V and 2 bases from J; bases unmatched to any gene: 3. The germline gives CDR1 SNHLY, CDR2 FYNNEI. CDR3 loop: CASSGRGRNTGELFF. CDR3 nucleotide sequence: TGTGCCAGCAGTGGCAGGGGGCGAAACACCGGGGAGCTGTTTTTT.

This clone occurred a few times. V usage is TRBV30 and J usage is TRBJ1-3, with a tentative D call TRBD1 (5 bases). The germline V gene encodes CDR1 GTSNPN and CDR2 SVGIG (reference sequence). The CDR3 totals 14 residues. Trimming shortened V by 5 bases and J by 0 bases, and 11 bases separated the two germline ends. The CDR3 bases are TGTGCCTGGGCTACAGGAACCTCTGGAAACACCATATATTTT. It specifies CAWATGTSGNTIYF.

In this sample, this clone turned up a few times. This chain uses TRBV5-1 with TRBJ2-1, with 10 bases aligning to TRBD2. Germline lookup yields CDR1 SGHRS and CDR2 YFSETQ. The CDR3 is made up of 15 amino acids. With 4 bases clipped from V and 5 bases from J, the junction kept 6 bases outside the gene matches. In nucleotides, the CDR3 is TGCGCCAGCAGCCCCAGACTAGCGGGCAACAATGAGCAGTTCTTC. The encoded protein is CASSPRLAGNNEQFF.

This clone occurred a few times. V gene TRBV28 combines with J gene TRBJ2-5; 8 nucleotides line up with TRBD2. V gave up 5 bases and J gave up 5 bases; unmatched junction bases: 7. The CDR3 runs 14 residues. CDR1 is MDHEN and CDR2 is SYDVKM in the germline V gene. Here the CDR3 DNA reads TGTGCCAGCAGTGTAGCGGGACGCCGGGAGACCCAGTACTTC. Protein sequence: CASSVAGRRETQYF.

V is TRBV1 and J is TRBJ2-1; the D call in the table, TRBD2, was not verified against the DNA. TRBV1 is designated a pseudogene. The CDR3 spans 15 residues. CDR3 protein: CTSVPTSSIHNEQFF. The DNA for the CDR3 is TGCACCAGCGTCCCGACTAGTTCAATTCACAATGAGCAGTTCTTC.

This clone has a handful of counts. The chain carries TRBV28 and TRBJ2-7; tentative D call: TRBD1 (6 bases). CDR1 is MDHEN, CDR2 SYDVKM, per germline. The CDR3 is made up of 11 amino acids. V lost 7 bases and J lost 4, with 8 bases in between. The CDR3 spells CASNDRYEQYF. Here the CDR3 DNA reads TGTGCCAGCAACGACAGGTACGAGCAGTACTTC.

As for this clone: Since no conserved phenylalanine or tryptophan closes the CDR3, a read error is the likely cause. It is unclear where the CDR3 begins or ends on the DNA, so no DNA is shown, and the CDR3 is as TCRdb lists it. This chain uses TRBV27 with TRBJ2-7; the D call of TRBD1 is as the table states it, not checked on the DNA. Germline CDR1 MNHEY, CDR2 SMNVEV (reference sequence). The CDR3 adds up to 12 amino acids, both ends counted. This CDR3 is CASSSDCQLQGL.

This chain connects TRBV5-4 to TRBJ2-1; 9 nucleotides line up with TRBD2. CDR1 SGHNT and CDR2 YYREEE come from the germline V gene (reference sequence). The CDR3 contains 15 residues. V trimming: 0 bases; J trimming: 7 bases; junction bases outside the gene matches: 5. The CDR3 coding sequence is TGTGCCAGCAGCTTGGGGGGACTAGCCGAGAATGAGCAGTTCTTC. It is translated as CASSLGGLAENEQFF.

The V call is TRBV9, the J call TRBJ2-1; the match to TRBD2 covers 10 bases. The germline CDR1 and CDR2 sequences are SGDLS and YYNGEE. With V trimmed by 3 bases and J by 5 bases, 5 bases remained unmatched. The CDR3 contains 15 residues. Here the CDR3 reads CASSATSGKNNEQFF. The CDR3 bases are TGTGCCAGCAGCGCAACTAGCGGGAAAAACAATGAGCAGTTCTTC.

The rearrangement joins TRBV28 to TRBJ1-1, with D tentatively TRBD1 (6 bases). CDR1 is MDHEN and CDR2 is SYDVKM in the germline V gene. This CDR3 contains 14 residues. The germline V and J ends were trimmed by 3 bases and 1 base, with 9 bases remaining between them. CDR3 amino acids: CASSFLRGNTEAFF. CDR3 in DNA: TGTGCCAGCAGTTTCCTCAGGGGGAACACTGAAGCTTTCTTT.

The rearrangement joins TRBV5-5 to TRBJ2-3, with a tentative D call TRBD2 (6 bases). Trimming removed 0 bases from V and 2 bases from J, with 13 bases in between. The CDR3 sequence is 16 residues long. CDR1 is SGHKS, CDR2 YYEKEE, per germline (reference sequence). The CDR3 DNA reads TGTGCCAGCAGCTTGGCTGGCGGGACCTCCACAGATACGCAGTATTTT. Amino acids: CASSLAGGTSTDTQYF.

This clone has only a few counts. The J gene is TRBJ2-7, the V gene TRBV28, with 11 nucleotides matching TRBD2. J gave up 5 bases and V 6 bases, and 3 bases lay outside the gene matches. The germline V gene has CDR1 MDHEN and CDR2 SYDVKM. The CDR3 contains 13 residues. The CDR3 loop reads CASRYSGRDEQYF. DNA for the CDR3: TGTGCCAGCAGATATAGCGGGAGGGACGAGCAGTACTTC.

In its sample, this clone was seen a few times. CDR3 protein: CAWSVRGTFTEAFF. CDR3 bases: TGTGCCTGGAGTGTACGCGGGACGTTCACTGAAGCTTTCTTT. V and J are TRBV30 and TRBJ1-1; D is perhaps TRBD1 (5 bases). The CDR3 runs 14 residues. Trimming removed 0 bases from V and 4 bases from J, with 12 bases in between. Germline V gene lookup returns CDR1 GTSNPN and CDR2 SVGIG (reference sequence).

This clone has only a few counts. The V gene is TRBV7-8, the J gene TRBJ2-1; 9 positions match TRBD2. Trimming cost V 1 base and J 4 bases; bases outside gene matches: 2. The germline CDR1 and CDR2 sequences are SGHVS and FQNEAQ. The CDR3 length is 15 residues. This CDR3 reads CASSLGLAEYNEQFF. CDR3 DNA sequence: TGTGCCAGCAGCTTAGGACTAGCGGAGTACAATGAGCAGTTCTTC.

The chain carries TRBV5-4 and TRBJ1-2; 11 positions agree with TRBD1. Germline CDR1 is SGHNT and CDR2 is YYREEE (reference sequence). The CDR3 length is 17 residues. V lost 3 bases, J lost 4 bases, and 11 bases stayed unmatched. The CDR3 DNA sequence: TGTGCCAGCAGCTGGCTGGACAGGGGGCGGGATGTCTATGGCTACACCTTC. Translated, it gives CASSWLDRGRDVYGYTF.

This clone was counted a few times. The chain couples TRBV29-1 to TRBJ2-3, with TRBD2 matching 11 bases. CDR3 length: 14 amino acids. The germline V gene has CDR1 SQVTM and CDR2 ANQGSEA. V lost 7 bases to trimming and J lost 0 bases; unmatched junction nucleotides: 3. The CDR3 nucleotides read TGCAGCGGCCGGACTAGCGGGAGCACAGATACGCAGTATTTT. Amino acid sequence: CSGRTSGSTDTQYF.

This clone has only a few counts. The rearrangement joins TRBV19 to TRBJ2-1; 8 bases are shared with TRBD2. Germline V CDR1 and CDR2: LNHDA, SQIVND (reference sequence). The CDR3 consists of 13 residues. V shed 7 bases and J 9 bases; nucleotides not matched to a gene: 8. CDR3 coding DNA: TGTGCCAGTACCGGGGGGGCTCGCGGTGAGCAGTTCTTC. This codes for CASTGGARGEQFF.

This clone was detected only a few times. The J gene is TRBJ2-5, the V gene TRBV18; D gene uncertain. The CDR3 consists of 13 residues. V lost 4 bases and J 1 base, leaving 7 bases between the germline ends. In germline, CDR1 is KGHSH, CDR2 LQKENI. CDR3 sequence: CASSLRLQETQYF. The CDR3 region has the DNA TGTGCCAGCTCACTCAGACTCCAAGAGACCCAGTACTTC.

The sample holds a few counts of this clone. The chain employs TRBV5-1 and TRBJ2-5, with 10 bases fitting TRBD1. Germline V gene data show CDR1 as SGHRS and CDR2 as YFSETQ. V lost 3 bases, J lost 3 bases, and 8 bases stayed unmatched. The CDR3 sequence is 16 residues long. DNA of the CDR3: TGCGCCAGCAGCTGGTCCGGGACAGGGGAGGAAGAGACCCAGTACTTC. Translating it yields CASSWSGTGEEETQYF.

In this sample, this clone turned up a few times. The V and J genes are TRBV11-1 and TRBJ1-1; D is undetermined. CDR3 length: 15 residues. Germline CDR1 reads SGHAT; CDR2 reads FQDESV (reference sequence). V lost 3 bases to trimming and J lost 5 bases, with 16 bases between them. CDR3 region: CASSFGPDPWTEAFF. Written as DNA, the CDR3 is TGTGCCAGCAGCTTTGGGCCAGACCCGTGGACTGAAGCTTTCTTT.

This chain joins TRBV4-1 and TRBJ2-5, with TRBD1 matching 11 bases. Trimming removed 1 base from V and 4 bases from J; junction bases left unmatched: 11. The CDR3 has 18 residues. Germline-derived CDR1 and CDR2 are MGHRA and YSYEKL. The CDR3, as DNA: TGCGCCAGCAGCCAAGGACAGACCGGACAGGGGGCAAGAGAGACCCAGTACTTC. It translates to CASSQGQTGQGARETQYF.

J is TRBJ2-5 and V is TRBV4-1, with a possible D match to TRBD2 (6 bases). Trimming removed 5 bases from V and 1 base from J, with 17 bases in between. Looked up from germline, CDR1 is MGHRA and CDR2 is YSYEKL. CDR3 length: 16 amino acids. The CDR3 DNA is TGCGCCAGCAGCGTTCGGACTACCGAACCCCAAGAGACCCAGTACTTC. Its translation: CASSVRTTEPQETQYF.

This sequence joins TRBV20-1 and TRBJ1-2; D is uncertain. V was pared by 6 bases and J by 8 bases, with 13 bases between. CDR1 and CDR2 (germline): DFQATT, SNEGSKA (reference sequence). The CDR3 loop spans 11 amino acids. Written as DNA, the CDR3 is TGCAGTGCCTCACGACCTAGGGGCTACACCTTC. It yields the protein CSASRPRGYTF.

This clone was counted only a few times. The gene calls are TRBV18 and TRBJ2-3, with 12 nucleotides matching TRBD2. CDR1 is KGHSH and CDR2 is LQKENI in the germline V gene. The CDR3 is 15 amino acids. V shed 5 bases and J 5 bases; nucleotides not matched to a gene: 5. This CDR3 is CASSRTSGTVDTQYF. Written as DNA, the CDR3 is TGTGCCAGCTCAAGGACTAGCGGGACAGTAGATACGCAGTATTTT. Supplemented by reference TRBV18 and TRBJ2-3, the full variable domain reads NAGVMQNPRHLVRRRGQEARLRCSPMKGHSHVYWYRQLPEEGLKFMVYLQKENIIDESGMPKERFSAEFPKEGPSILRIQQVVRGDSAAYFCASSRTSGTVDTQYFGPGTRLTVL.